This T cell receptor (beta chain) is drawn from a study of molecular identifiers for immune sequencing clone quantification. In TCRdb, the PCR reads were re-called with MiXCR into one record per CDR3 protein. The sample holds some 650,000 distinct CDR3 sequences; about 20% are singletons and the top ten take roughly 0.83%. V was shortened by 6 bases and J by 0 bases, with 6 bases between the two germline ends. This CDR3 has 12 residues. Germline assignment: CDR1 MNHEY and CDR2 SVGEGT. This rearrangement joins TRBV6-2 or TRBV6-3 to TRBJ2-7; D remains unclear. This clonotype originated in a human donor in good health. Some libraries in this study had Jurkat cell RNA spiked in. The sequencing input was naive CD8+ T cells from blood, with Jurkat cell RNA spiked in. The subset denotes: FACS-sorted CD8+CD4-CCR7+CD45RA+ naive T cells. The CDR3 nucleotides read TGTGCCAGCAGCATTAGCTCCTACGAGCAGTACTTC. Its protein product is CASSISSYEQYF.